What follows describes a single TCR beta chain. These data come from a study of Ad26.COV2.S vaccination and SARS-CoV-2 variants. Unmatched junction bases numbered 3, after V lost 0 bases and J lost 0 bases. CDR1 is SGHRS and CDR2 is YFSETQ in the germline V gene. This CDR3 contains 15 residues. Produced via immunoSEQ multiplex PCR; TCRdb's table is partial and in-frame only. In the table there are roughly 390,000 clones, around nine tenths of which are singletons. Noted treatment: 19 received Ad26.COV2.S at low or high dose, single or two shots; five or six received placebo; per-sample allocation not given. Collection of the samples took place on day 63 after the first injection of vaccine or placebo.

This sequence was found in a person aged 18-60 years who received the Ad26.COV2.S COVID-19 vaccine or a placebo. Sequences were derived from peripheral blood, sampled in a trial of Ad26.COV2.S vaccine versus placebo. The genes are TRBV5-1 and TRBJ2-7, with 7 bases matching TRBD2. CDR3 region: CASSLGDYSSYEQYF. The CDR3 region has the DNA TGCGCCAGCAGCTTGGGGGACTACAGCTCCTACGAGCAGTACTTC.